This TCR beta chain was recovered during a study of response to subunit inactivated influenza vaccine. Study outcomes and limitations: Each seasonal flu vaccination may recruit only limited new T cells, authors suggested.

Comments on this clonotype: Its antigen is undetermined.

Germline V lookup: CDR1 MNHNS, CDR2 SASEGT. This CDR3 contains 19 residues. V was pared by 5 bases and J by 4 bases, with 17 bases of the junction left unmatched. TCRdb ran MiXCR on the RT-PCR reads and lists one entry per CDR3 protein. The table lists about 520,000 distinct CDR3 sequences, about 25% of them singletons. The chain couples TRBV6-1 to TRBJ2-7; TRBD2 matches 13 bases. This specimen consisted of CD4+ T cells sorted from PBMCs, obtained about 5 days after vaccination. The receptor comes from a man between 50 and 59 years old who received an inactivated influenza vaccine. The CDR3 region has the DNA TGTGCCAGCAGTCCCCAGGGTGGACTAGCGGGAGAGGGTTTTTACGAGCAGTACTTC. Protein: CASSPQGGLAGEGFYEQYF.